The rows below give T cell receptor beta chains drawn from one sample of a study of blood T cell repertoires in COVID-19. Using immunoSEQ multiplex PCR, the repertoire was profiled, and TCRdb retains in-frame clones only, with some absent. The sample includes more than 110,000 clones, approximately 87% of them seen just once. The sequencing input was peripheral blood. These receptors all stem from a human donor in a cohort sampled during active COVID-19. The CDR3 runs from the conserved cysteine through the conserved F or W. The D gene is left open where the match is weak. Where a row states a size, it is once, few, many or the class of an expanded clone; other rows omit it.

D gene: TRBD2
V gene: TRBV6-4
clone size: .
J gene: TRBJ2-3
CDR3 DNA: TGTGCCAGCAGTGACCTAGCGGGGGGCCACACAGATACGCAGTATTTT
CDR3 protein: CASSDLAGGHTDTQYF

D gene: TRBD1
V gene: TRBV2
clone size: few
J gene: TRBJ1-2
CDR3 DNA: TGTGCCAGCCGGTTTACAGGGGCCGCGGGCTATGGCTACACCTTC
CDR3 protein: CASRFTGAAGYGYTF

D gene: .
V gene: TRBV18
clone size: once
J gene: TRBJ1-1
CDR3 DNA: TGTGCCAGCTCGTCCTCTATCTCGAACACTGAAGCTTTCTTT
CDR3 protein: CASSSSISNTEAFF

D gene: .
V gene: TRBV16
clone size: .
J gene: TRBJ1-2
CDR3 DNA: TGTGCCAGCAGCCAACTGACAGGAACTACAGGGGGCTACACCTTC
CDR3 protein: CASSQLTGTTGGYTF

D gene: .
V gene: TRBV13
clone size: few
J gene: TRBJ2-1
CDR3 DNA: TGTGCCAGCAGCCCCCGTGTTGGGGCCGGTGAGCAGTTCTTC
CDR3 protein: CASSPRVGAGEQFF

D gene: TRBD1
V gene: TRBV9
clone size: .
J gene: TRBJ2-2
CDR3 DNA: TGTGCCAGCAGCGTGGACAGGGAAGGAACCGGGGAGCTGTTTTTT
CDR3 protein: CASSVDREGTGELFF

D gene: TRBD1
V gene: TRBV4-1
clone size: .
J gene: TRBJ2-6
CDR3 DNA: TGCGCCAGCAGCCAACCACAGGGGGCTGGGGCCAACGTCCTGACTTTC
CDR3 protein: CASSQPQGAGANVLTF

D gene: .
V gene: TRBV6-2/TRBV6-3
clone size: .
J gene: TRBJ2-3
CDR3 DNA: TGTGCCAGCAGTTACGCGGGGAGCTACACAGATACGCAGTATTTT
CDR3 protein: CASSYAGSYTDTQYF

D gene: .
V gene: TRBV18
clone size: .
J gene: TRBJ2-7
CDR3 DNA: TGTGCCAGCTCACCGGCTGGTTCCTACGAGCAGTACTTC
CDR3 protein: CASSPAGSYEQYF

D gene: TRBD1
V gene: TRBV4-3
clone size: .
J gene: TRBJ2-1
CDR3 DNA: TGCGCCAGCAGCCCCTCAGCCGGACAGGGAGTTGCCAATGAGCAGTTCTTC
CDR3 protein: CASSPSAGQGVANEQFF

D gene: TRBD1
V gene: TRBV7-8
clone size: .
J gene: TRBJ1-5
CDR3 DNA: TGTGCCAGCAGCTCCGGACAGGCGTTCAATCAGCCCCAGCATTTT
CDR3 protein: CASSSGQAFNQPQHF

D gene: TRBD1
V gene: TRBV7-2
clone size: .
J gene: TRBJ2-4
CDR3 DNA: TGTGCCAGCAGCCTGGGACAGGGGGCGTTCGGAAACATTCAGTACTTC
CDR3 protein: CASSLGQGAFGNIQYF

D gene: .
V gene: TRBV11-3
clone size: .
J gene: TRBJ1-6
CDR3 DNA: TGTGCCAGCAGCTCAGGTATCAGTCCATCACCCCTCCACTTT
CDR3 protein: CASSSGISPSPLHF

D gene: TRBD1
V gene: TRBV5-1
clone size: .
J gene: TRBJ2-5
CDR3 DNA: TGCGCCAGCAGCATCGGGACAGGGCAGGAGACCCAGTACTTC
CDR3 protein: CASSIGTGQETQYF

D gene: TRBD1
V gene: TRBV15
clone size: .
J gene: TRBJ1-5
CDR3 DNA: TGTGCCACCAGCACCAGACAGGGCGGCCAGCCCCAGCATTTT
CDR3 protein: CATSTRQGGQPQHF

D gene: TRBD1
V gene: TRBV9
clone size: .
J gene: TRBJ1-5
CDR3 DNA: TGTGCCAGCAGCGCTGGGACAGGGCATAATCAGCCCCAGCATTTT
CDR3 protein: CASSAGTGHNQPQHF

D gene: .
V gene: TRBV7-5
clone size: .
J gene: TRBJ1-1
CDR3 DNA: TGTGCCAGAAGCTTAGTTTGGGGCAGCAACACTGAAGCTTTCTTT
CDR3 protein: CARSLVWGSNTEAFF